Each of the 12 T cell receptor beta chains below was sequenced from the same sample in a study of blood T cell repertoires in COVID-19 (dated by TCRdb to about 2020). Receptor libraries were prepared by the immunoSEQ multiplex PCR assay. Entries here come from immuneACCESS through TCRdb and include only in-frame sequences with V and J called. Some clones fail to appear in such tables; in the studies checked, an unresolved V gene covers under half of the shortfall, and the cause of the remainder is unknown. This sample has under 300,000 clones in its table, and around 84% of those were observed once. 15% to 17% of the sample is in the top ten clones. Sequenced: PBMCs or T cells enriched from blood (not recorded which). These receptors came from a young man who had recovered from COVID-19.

CDR3 in amino acids: CASSQVSGRRSTGELFF. The CDR3 DNA is TGTGCCAGCAGCCAAGTTAGCGGGAGGCGTAGCACCGGGGAGCTGTTTTTT. The chain couples TRBV3-1 (or the pseudogene TRBV3-2) to TRBJ2-2, with 10 nucleotides matching TRBD2. The J segment lost 4 bases and the V segment lost 1 base, leaving 6 bases of the junction unmatched. The germline gives CDR1 LGHDT, CDR2 YNNKEL (reference sequence). There are 17 residues in the CDR3.

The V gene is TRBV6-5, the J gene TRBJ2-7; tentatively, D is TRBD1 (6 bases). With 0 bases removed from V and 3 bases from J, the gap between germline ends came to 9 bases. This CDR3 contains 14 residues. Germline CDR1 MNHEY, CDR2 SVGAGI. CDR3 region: CASSYSKQGYEQYF. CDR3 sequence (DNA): TGTGCCAGCAGTTACTCGAAACAGGGCTACGAGCAGTACTTC.

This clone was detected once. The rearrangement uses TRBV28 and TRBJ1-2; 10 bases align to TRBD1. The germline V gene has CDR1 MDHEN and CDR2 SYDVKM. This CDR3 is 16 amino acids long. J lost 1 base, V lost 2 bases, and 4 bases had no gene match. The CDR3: CASSLRTGGLNYGYTF. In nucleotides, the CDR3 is TGTGCCAGCAGTTTAAGGACAGGGGGGCTTAACTATGGCTACACCTTC.

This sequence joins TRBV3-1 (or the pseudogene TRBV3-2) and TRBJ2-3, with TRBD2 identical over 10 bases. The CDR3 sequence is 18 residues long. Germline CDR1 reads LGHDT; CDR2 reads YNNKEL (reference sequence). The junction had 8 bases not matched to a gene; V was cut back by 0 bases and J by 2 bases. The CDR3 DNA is TGTGCCAGCAGCCAAGATCTTACACTAGCGGGGCTCACAGATACGCAGTATTTT. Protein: CASSQDLTLAGLTDTQYF.

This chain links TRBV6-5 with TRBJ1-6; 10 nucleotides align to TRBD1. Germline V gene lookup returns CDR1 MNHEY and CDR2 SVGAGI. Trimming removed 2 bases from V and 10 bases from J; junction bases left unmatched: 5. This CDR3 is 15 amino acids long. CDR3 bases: TGTGCCAGCAGTTACACCGGGACAGGGGTCTCACCCCTCCACTTT. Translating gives CASSYTGTGVSPLHF.

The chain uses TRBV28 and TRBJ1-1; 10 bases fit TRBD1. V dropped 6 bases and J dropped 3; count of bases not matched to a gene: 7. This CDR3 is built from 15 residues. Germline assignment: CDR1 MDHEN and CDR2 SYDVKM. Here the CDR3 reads CASRGQGRLDTEAFF. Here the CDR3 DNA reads TGTGCCAGCAGGGGACAGGGGAGATTGGACACTGAAGCTTTCTTT.

In DNA, the CDR3 is TGTGCCTGGAGTCGAGTCTATGGCTACACCTTC. Residues: CAWSRVYGYTF. The chain couples TRBV30 to TRBJ1-2; D is unclear. This CDR3 comprises 11 residues. CDR1 GTSNPN and CDR2 SVGIG come from the germline V gene (reference sequence). Trimming shortened V by 2 bases and J by 4 bases, and 5 bases separated the two germline ends.

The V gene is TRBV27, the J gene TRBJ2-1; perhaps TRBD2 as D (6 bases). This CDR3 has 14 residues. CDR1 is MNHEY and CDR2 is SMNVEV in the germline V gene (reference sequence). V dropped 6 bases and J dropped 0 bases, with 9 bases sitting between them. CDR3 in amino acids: CASSWGDSYNEQFF. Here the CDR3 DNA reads TGTGCCAGCAGCTGGGGGGACTCCTACAATGAGCAGTTCTTC.

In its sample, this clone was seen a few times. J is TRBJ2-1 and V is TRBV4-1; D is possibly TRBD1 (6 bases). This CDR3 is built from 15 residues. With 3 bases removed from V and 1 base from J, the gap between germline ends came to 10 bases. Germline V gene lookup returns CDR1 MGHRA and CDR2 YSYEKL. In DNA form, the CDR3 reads TGCGCCAGCAGCCACCGGGACATGTCCTACAATGAGCAGTTCTTC. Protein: CASSHRDMSYNEQFF.

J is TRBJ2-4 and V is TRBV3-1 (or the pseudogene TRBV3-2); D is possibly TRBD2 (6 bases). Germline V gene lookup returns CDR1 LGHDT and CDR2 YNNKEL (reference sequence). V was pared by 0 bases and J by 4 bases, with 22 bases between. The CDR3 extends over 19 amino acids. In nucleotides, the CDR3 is TGTGCCAGCAGCCAAGAGCCGCGGGGTACAGCAGGCCGAAAAAACATTCAGTACTTC. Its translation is CASSQEPRGTAGRKNIQYF.

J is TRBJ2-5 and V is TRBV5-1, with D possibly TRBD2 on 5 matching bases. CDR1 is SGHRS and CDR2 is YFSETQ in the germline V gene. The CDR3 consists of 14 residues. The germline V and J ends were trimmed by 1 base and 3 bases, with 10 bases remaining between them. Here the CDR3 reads CASSLTGVEETQYF. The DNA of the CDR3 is TGCGCCAGCAGCTTGACCGGGGTGGAAGAGACCCAGTACTTC.

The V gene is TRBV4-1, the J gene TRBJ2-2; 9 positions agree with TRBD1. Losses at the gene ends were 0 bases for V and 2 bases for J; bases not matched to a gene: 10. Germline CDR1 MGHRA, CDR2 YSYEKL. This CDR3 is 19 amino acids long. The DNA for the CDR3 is TGCGCCAGCAGCCAAGACCCTCGGGACAGGGCTGCTAACACCGGGGAGCTGTTTTTT. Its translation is CASSQDPRDRAANTGELFF.